A single TCR beta chain is shown here with its context. Its specificity is not known. This entry belongs to a study of T cell responses to AZD1222 COVID-19 vaccine. Study-wide results and limits: Only 5 to 7 AZD1222 recipients were seropositive at baseline. Targets within unmutated variant regions were reportedly found for nearly half of spike-specific TCRs. Vaccine-related CD4 TCRs covered spike, predominating at 160-218 and 743-854. Clonal diversity was possibly underestimated; the donors were predominantly white British and more often female.

The germline V and J ends were trimmed by 2 bases and 0 bases, with 5 bases remaining between them. Germline values: CDR1 MNHNS, CDR2 SASEGT. The CDR3 consists of 14 residues. The assay was immunoSEQ multiplex PCR, and TCRdb's table has in-frame clones only and misses some. The sample yields approximately 110,000 clones, roughly nine tenths seen once. The rearrangement uses TRBV6-1 and TRBJ1-5; D is unclear. The specimen comprised peripheral blood, sampled on day 0 of AZD1222 vaccination. The sequence derives from an adult in good health. The CDR3 region is CASSEQYSNQPQHF. In DNA, the CDR3 is TGTGCCAGCAGTGAACAGTATAGCAATCAGCCCCAGCATTTT.